This passage covers 21 T cell receptor beta chains from one sample sequenced in a study of T cells in Graves' hyperthyroidism and ophthalmopathy. Researchers amplified the TCR beta CDR3 regions from RNA transcripts. First-round RT-PCR targeting the TCR CDR3 was performed with the HTBI primer set. MiXCR, run by TCRdb on the multiplex PCR reads, gives a single entry per CDR3 protein. The sample has approximately 260,000 distinct CDR3 sequences, approximately 14% seen once. Sequenced input: blood. The source is a woman aged 45 to 65 with Graves' hyperthyroidism that later progressed to Graves' ophthalmopathy.

This clonotype was seen more than once but under ten times. This chain connects TRBV6-2 or TRBV6-3 to TRBJ1-2; D is undetermined. The germline V gene encodes CDR1 MNHEY and CDR2 SVGEGT. Trimming shortened V by 2 bases and J by 2 bases, and 6 bases separated the two germline ends. The CDR3 is 13 amino acids. This chain's CDR3 is CASSYSQNYGYTF. CDR3 DNA: TGTGCCAGCAGTTACAGTCAGAACTATGGCTACACCTTC.

This clonotype has ten or more counts. The junction differs from germline at one of its ends, possibly a read error. The rearrangement joins TRBV6-2 or TRBV6-3 to TRBJ2-7, with unresolved D. Germline V gene sequence: CDR1 MNHEY, CDR2 SVGEGT. This CDR3 spans 16 amino acids. The CDR3 nucleotides read TGTGCCAGCAGTTACAGGTGGCCTAAACAGTCCTTCGAGCAGTACTTC. Its translation: CASSYRWPKQSFEQYF.

This clonotype has ten or more counts. The chain uses TRBV30 and TRBJ1-1; no firm D call. The V gene's germline CDR1 is GTSNPN and CDR2 SVGIG (reference sequence). V was shortened by 0 bases and J by 3 bases, with 14 bases between the two germline ends. This CDR3 is 15 amino acids long. The CDR3 loop reads CAWSVFPPGDTEAFF. CDR3 sequence (DNA): TGTGCCTGGAGTGTATTCCCCCCGGGAGACACTGAAGCTTTCTTT.

The chain couples TRBV5-1 to TRBJ2-3; TRBD2 matches at 10 bases. This CDR3 has 16 residues. CDR1 SGHRS and CDR2 YFSETQ come from the germline V gene. Trimming cost V 1 base and J 2 bases; bases outside gene matches: 4. CDR3 protein: CASSLRTSGNTDTQYF. CDR3 DNA: TGCGCCAGCAGCTTGAGAACTAGCGGGAACACAGATACGCAGTATTTT. The variable domain in full, completed from reference TRBV5-1 and TRBJ2-3, reads KAGVTQTPRYLIKTRGQQVTLSCSPISGHRSVSWYQQTPGQGLQFLFEYFSETQRNKGNFPGRFSGRQFSNSRSEMNVSTLELGDSALYLCASSLRTSGNTDTQYFGPGTRLTVL.

Concerning this clonotype: This sequence may be a read error, since a much larger clone differs from it by one base. J is TRBJ2-2 and V is TRBV2; tentatively, D is TRBD2 (5 bases). Germline V lookup: CDR1 SNHLY, CDR2 FYNNEI. The CDR3 consists of 15 residues. The CDR3 protein is CASRALWENTGEPFF. As DNA, the CDR3 is TGTGCCAGCAGGGCCCTTTGGGAGAACACCGGGGAGCCGTTTTTT.

Here the CDR3 DNA reads TGTGCCAGCAGCCAAGTTTGGGGGGAGACCCAGTACTTC. It yields the protein CASSQVWGETQYF. V usage is TRBV14 and J usage is TRBJ2-5; D could derive from TRBD1 or TRBD2 (5 bases each). The CDR3 spans 13 residues. CDR1 and CDR2 from the germline V gene are SGHDN and FVKESK. V lost 1 base to trimming and J lost 5 bases, with 8 bases between them.

This clonotype was found many times. V is TRBV6-2 or TRBV6-3 and J is TRBJ1-5, with D maybe TRBD1 (5 bases). This CDR3 is built from 18 residues. CDR1 is MNHEY and CDR2 is SVGEGT in the germline V gene. V was shortened by 2 bases and J by 0 bases, with 17 bases between the two germline ends. The CDR3 sequence: CASSYALTEGYSNQPQHF. CDR3 nucleotides: TGTGCCAGCAGTTACGCGTTGACCGAGGGGTATAGCAATCAGCCCCAGCATTTT.

This clonotype was seen many times. The chain has TRBV7-8 and TRBJ2-3; 10 positions match TRBD2. Germline CDR1 and CDR2: SGHVS and FQNEAQ. This CDR3 spans 18 amino acids. V shed 2 bases and J 2 bases; nucleotides not matched to a gene: 10. The CDR3 nucleotides are TGTGCCAGCAGCTTAACCTATCTAGCGGGGGACTACACAGATACGCAGTATTTT. It yields the protein CASSLTYLAGDYTDTQYF.

The table lists this clonotype with many counts. This chain uses TRBV11-2 with TRBJ2-1; 7 bases are a match to TRBD2. CDR1 SGHAT and CDR2 FQNNGV come from the germline V gene. The CDR3 is 19 residues long. Germline trimming cut 0 bases from V and 4 bases from J; bases unmatched to any gene: 15. The CDR3: CASSLDLVGGIRRYNEQFF. In nucleotides, the CDR3 is TGTGCCAGCAGCTTAGATCTTGTCGGGGGGATTCGGAGATACAATGAGCAGTTCTTC.

There are many counts of this clonotype. CDR3 residues: CASSFSEAGNTEAFF. The DNA for the CDR3 is TGTGCCAGCAGTTTTTCAGAGGCAGGGAACACTGAAGCTTTCTTT. The rearrangement uses TRBV27 and TRBJ1-1; D is undetermined. Germline CDR1 and CDR2: MNHEY and SMNVEV (reference sequence). The CDR3 has 15 residues. V lost 3 bases, J lost 1 base, and 12 bases lay in between.

In its sample, this clonotype was seen many times. The CDR3 bases are TGCAGTGCTAGACGCCCCAGAGGGAGCTCCTACAATGAGCAGTTCTTC. Protein: CSARRPRGSSYNEQFF. The J gene is TRBJ2-1, the V gene TRBV20-1; D might be TRBD2 (5 bases). Germline values: CDR1 DFQATT, CDR2 SNEGSKA (reference sequence). This CDR3 has 16 amino acids. With 2 bases removed from V and 0 bases from J, the gap between germline ends came to 14 bases.

This clonotype was seen many times. The V gene is TRBV20-1, the J gene TRBJ2-1; D is ambiguous. Trimming shortened V by 3 bases and J by 5 bases, and 14 bases separated the two germline ends. Per the germline V gene, CDR1 is DFQATT and CDR2 is SNEGSKA (reference sequence). This CDR3 spans 14 amino acids. In DNA, the CDR3 is TGCAGTGCTAGTGCCCCGAGGCGGAACAATGAGCAGTTCTTC. Translating gives CSASAPRRNNEQFF.

This clonotype was seen only a few times. The chain uses TRBV25-1 and TRBJ2-7; 8 bases match TRBD1. The V and J ends lost 3 bases and 6 bases, in that order; junction bases with no gene match: 16. There are 17 residues in the CDR3. CDR1 is MGHDK, CDR2 SYGVNS, per germline. This CDR3 reads CASSDPPGDRKEGEQYF. The DNA of the CDR3 is TGTGCCAGCAGTGACCCCCCCGGGGACAGGAAAGAGGGCGAGCAGTACTTC.

This clonotype came up many times. The J gene is TRBJ2-5, the V gene TRBV28; D remains unclear. Trimming took off 3 bases at V and 6 bases at J, with 2 bases between the two ends. The CDR3 spans 10 residues. Germline V gene data show CDR1 as MDHEN and CDR2 as SYDVKM. CDR3 coding DNA: TGTGCCAGCAGTTTCAAGACCCAGTACTTC. Its protein product is CASSFKTQYF.

This clonotype was seen only a few times. V and J are TRBV27 and TRBJ2-3; D gene unclear. This CDR3 comprises 12 residues. The germline CDR1 and CDR2 sequences are MNHEY and SMNVEV (reference sequence). V lost 9 bases to trimming and J lost 6 bases, with 13 bases between them. As DNA, the CDR3 is TGTGCCAGACCCTCCATAAGGGATACGCAGTATTTT. It specifies CARPSIRDTQYF.

This clonotype was seen ten or more times. The chain carries TRBV12-3 or TRBV12-4 and TRBJ1-2; 7 positions agree with TRBD1. With 5 bases clipped from V and 4 bases from J, the junction kept 7 bases outside the gene matches. This CDR3 region has 14 residues. This CDR3 reads CASSPQGVGYGYTF. DNA for the CDR3: TGTGCCAGCAGTCCTCAGGGGGTTGGCTATGGCTACACCTTC.

This clonotype was counted many times. The V and J genes are TRBV2 and TRBJ1-5, with 7 bases fitting TRBD1. This CDR3 has 13 amino acids. V was pared by 3 bases and J by 6 bases, with 2 bases of the junction left unmatched. Germline CDR1 reads SNHLY; CDR2 reads FYNNEI. CDR3 sequence: CASSDNRGQPQHF. In DNA form, the CDR3 reads TGTGCCAGCAGTGACAACAGGGGTCAGCCCCAGCATTTT.

Turning to this clonotype: An end of the junction does not agree with germline; a read error may underlie this. The V and J genes are TRBV7-2 and TRBJ1-1, with D unresolved. Germline CDR1 reads SGHTA; CDR2 reads FQGNSA. The CDR3 loop spans 15 amino acids. CDR3 in amino acids: CAGSPEIYLSAEAFF. As DNA, the CDR3 is TGTGCCGGCAGCCCAGAGATATACCTCTCGGCTGAAGCTTTCTTT.

The J gene is TRBJ2-1, the V gene TRBV20-1, with 8 bases aligning to TRBD2. The V segment lost 3 bases and the J segment 8 bases; nucleotides outside the gene matches: 6. Germline CDR1 is DFQATT and CDR2 is SNEGSKA (reference sequence). The CDR3 consists of 13 residues. The CDR3 bases are TGCAGTGCTAGGAGGGCTAGCGGGCATGAGCAGTTCTTC. Translation: CSARRASGHEQFF.

This clonotype was recorded at least ten times. The chain joins TRBV30 to TRBJ2-2; TRBD1 matches at 9 bases. This CDR3 is built from 14 residues. Germline CDR1 and CDR2: GTSNPN and SVGIG (reference sequence). J was trimmed by 6 bases and V by 4 bases; bases with no gene match: 6. The CDR3 loop is CAWTRDRVAGELFF. The CDR3 coding sequence is TGTGCCTGGACCAGGGACAGGGTCGCCGGGGAGCTGTTTTTT.

V gene TRBV7-9 combines with J gene TRBJ1-2; D gene ambiguous. CDR1 SEHNR and CDR2 FQNEAQ come from the germline V gene (reference sequence). Deletions cut 6 bases from V and 3 bases from J, with 14 bases between. The CDR3 length is 14 residues. The CDR3 protein is CASRPTRVDYGYTF. CDR3 DNA: TGTGCCAGCAGGCCTACGAGGGTGGACTATGGCTACACCTTC.